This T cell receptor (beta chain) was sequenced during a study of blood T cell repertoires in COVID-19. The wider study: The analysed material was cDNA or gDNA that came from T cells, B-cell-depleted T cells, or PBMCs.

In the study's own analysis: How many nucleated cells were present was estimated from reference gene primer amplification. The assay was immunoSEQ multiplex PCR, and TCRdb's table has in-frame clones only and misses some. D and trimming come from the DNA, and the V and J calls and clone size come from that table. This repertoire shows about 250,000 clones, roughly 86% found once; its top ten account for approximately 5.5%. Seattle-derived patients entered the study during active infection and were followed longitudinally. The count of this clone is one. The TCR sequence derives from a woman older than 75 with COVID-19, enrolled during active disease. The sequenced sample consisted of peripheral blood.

The DNA of the CDR3 is TGTGCCAGCAGCCCCACTAGATTCTCCCAAGAGACCCAGTACTTC. Protein sequence: CASSPTRFSQETQYF. The J gene is TRBJ2-5, the V gene TRBV11-1; weak D call: TRBD2 (5 bases). CDR1 SGHAT and CDR2 FQDESV come from the germline V gene (reference sequence). The CDR3 length is 15 residues. Trimming took 5 bases from V and 1 from J, leaving 14 bases between them. Looking up the rest from reference TRBV11-1 and TRBJ2-5 gives the full variable domain: EAEVAQSPRYKITEKSQAVAFWCDPISGHATLYWYRQILGQGPELLVQFQDESVVDDSQLPKDRFSAERLKGVDSTLKIQPAELGDSAMYLCASSPTRFSQETQYFGPGTRLLVL.